The 19 T cell receptor beta chains below come from one sample, sequenced in a study of PD-1 blockade in classical Hodgkin lymphoma. Method: immunoSEQ multiplex PCR; TCRdb's copy keeps in-frame clones and lacks some. Among about 110,000 clones listed, around nine tenths were seen once. Time point of the sample: cycle 4 day 1 (C4D1), after less than seven weeks of nivolumab. Relapse after autologous stem cell transplantation occurred in every patient, and brentuximab vedotin exposure varied. Sequenced material: peripheral blood mononuclear cells (PBMCs), taken before the fourth cycle of nivolumab. Receptor source: a human donor with classical Hodgkin lymphoma.

The rearrangement joins TRBV6-6 to TRBJ1-2; the D is unclear. Trimming cost V 6 bases and J 8 bases, with 16 bases left between them. Germline assignment: CDR1 MNHNY and CDR2 SVGAGI (reference sequence). This CDR3 comprises 13 residues. The CDR3 loop is CASSRSTDGGYTF. As DNA, the CDR3 is TGTGCCAGCAGCCGTTCCACTGATGGGGGCTACACCTTC.

This chain uses TRBV5-8 with TRBJ1-2; D may be TRBD1 (5 bases). Germline V lookup: CDR1 SGHTS, CDR2 YDEGEE. This CDR3 comprises 12 residues. Between the trimmed V and J ends, which lost 2 bases and 7 bases, there was a span of 9 bases. The CDR3 DNA sequence: TGTGCCAGCAGCTTCAGGGTGGCTGGCTACACCTTC. This encodes CASSFRVAGYTF.

The chain has TRBV4-3 and TRBJ1-3; 12 bases are shared with TRBD1. The CDR3 is 16 residues long. With 4 bases clipped from V and 4 bases from J, the junction kept 5 bases outside the gene matches. The V gene's germline CDR1 is LGHNA and CDR2 YSLEER. In nucleotides, the CDR3 is TGCGCCAGCAGCCGGTCGGGACAGGGGGCAGGAAACACCATATATTTT. Protein product: CASSRSGQGAGNTIYF.

The V gene is TRBV5-6, the J gene TRBJ2-3; D assignment may be TRBD1 or TRBD2 (5 bases each). Deletions cut 2 bases from V and 1 base from J, with 11 bases between. The CDR3 loop spans 15 amino acids. Germline V CDR1 and CDR2: SGHDT, YYEEEE. The CDR3 DNA reads TGTGCCAGCAGCTTCGGGGCCTTTGGCACAGATACGCAGTATTTT. Amino acid sequence: CASSFGAFGTDTQYF.

This clone showed up just a few times. This chain connects TRBV2 to TRBJ2-1; D is unresolved. Trimming cost V 4 bases and J 9 bases, with 4 bases left between them. CDR3 size: 10 residues. Looked up from germline, CDR1 is SNHLY and CDR2 is FYNNEI. CDR3 coding DNA: TGTGCCAGCAGTGGACTTGAGCAGTTCTTC. Residues: CASSGLEQFF. Looking up the rest from reference TRBV2 and TRBJ2-1 gives the full variable domain: EPEVTQTPSHQVTQMGQEVILRCVPISNHLYFYWYRQILGQKVEFLVSFYNNEISEKSEIFDDQFSVERPDGSNFTLKIRSTKLEDSAMYFCASSGLEQFFGPGTRLTVL.

The chain has TRBV7-9 and TRBJ1-3; 12 bases agree with TRBD1. This CDR3 comprises 15 residues. Unmatched junction bases numbered 5, after V lost 4 bases and J lost 7 bases. Germline values: CDR1 SEHNR, CDR2 FQNEAQ (reference sequence). In DNA, the CDR3 is TGTGCCAGCAGCTCCCGGGACAGGGGGCCGAACACCATATATTTT. Protein product: CASSSRDRGPNTIYF.

The chain recombines TRBV19 with TRBJ2-5; possibly TRBD1 or TRBD2 for D (6 bases each). This CDR3 comprises 13 residues. V was shortened by 5 bases and J by 4 bases, with 11 bases between the two germline ends. CDR1 LNHDA and CDR2 SQIVND come from the germline V gene (reference sequence). This chain's CDR3 is CASSWGARETQYF. The CDR3, as DNA: TGTGCCAGTAGTTGGGGGGCGCGAGAGACCCAGTACTTC. Complete variable domain (other parts from reference TRBV19 and TRBJ2-5): DGGITQSPKYLFRKEGQNVTLSCEQNLNHDAMYWYRQDPGQGLRLIYYSQIVNDFQKGDIAEGYSVSREKKESFPLTVTSAQKNPTAFYLCASSWGARETQYFGPGTRLLVL.

The rearrangement joins TRBV7-9 to TRBJ2-3; no clear D gene. Germline-derived CDR1 and CDR2 are SEHNR and FQNEAQ (reference sequence). CDR3 length: 12 residues. V lost 5 bases to trimming and J lost 4 bases, with 7 bases between them. DNA for the CDR3: TGTGCCAGCAGCCCCCTATCAGATACGCAGTATTTT. Translated: CASSPLSDTQYF. Based on the CDR3 plus reference TRBV7-9 and TRBJ2-3, the full variable domain is DTGVSQNPRHKITKRGQNVTFRCDPISEHNRLYWYRQTLGQGPEFLTYFQNEAQLEKSRLLSDRFSAERPKGSFSTLEIQRTEQGDSAMYLCASSPLSDTQYFGPGTRLTVL.

The rearrangement joins TRBV19 to TRBJ1-2; D gene ambiguous. Looked up from germline, CDR1 is LNHDA and CDR2 is SQIVND (reference sequence). Trimming cost V 8 bases and J 2 bases, with 15 bases left between them. The CDR3 extends over 14 amino acids. The CDR3 loop is CASLSAGNNYGYTF. The CDR3 DNA sequence: TGTGCCAGTTTATCGGCTGGGAACAACTATGGCTACACCTTC.

The DNA for the CDR3 is TGTGCCAGCAGTTTATCTACCTCTATGGGGAGCTCCTACAATGAGCAGTTCTTC. It codes for CASSLSTSMGSSYNEQFF. The chain has TRBV28 and TRBJ2-1; D is possibly TRBD2 (5 bases). Per germline, CDR1 MDHEN and CDR2 SYDVKM. The V gene lost 1 base and the J gene lost 0 bases, with 16 bases spanning the gap. This CDR3 spans 18 amino acids.

The rearrangement joins TRBV5-1 to TRBJ2-2; D remains ambiguous. Germline CDR1 and CDR2: SGHRS and YFSETQ. This CDR3 region has 15 residues. V dropped 4 bases and J dropped 6 bases, with 16 bases sitting between them. Written as DNA, the CDR3 is TGCGCCAGCAGCCTACAAACGGCCAAGTCCGGGGAGCTGTTTTTT. Translating gives CASSLQTAKSGELFF.

The chain recombines TRBV4-1 with TRBJ2-1; D is perhaps TRBD2 (6 bases). V lost 4 bases, J lost 4 bases, and 11 bases lay in between. The CDR3 consists of 14 residues. Germline CDR1 MGHRA, CDR2 YSYEKL. Here the CDR3 reads CASSLRDSYNEQFF. In DNA, the CDR3 is TGCGCCAGCAGCCTCCGGGACTCTTACAATGAGCAGTTCTTC.

This CDR3 is CASSYNSGGYDGELFF. Here the CDR3 DNA reads TGTGCCAGCAGTTACAACTCAGGGGGATATGACGGGGAGCTGTTTTTT. The chain combines TRBV28 with TRBJ2-2; 7 nucleotides agree with TRBD1. Germline CDR1 reads MDHEN; CDR2 reads SYDVKM. CDR3 length equals 16 residues. V lost 4 bases to trimming and J lost 7 bases; unmatched junction nucleotides: 12.

This sequence joins TRBV10-3 and TRBJ2-7; 10 nucleotides align to TRBD2. The ends lost 6 bases at V and 0 bases at J; junction bases unmatched: 14. From germline, CDR1 is ENHRY and CDR2 SYGVKD. The CDR3 has 18 residues. The CDR3: CAISRYPSGSDSSYEQYF. CDR3 in DNA: TGTGCCATCAGCCGATACCCTAGCGGGAGCGACAGCTCCTACGAGCAGTACTTC.

The rearrangement uses TRBV15 and TRBJ2-3, with D possibly matching TRBD1 (5 bases). V was pared by 1 base and J by 0 bases, with 11 bases between. Germline-derived CDR1 and CDR2 are LNHNV and YYDKDF (reference sequence). The CDR3 is made up of 16 amino acids. As DNA, the CDR3 is TGTGCCACCAGCAGAGTGGGGCAGGCGAGCACAGATACGCAGTATTTT. It codes for CATSRVGQASTDTQYF.

The chain recombines TRBV5-1 with TRBJ1-2; 7 bases are shared with TRBD1. The germline gives CDR1 SGHRS, CDR2 YFSETQ. CDR3 size: 14 residues. Trimming cost V 2 bases and J 4 bases; bases outside gene matches: 5. The DNA of the CDR3 is TGCGCCAGCAGCTTCACCGGGACAGCCTATGGCTACACCTTC. Protein sequence: CASSFTGTAYGYTF.

The chain is built from TRBV27 and TRBJ1-1; tentatively, D is TRBD1 (6 bases). The V gene's germline CDR1 is MNHEY and CDR2 SMNVEV (reference sequence). The CDR3 is 14 amino acids. The V and J ends lost 5 bases and 1 base respectively, with 11 bases between them. CDR3 nucleotides: TGTGCCAGCAGTATAGGACAGTGGAACACTGAAGCTTTCTTT. This translates into CASSIGQWNTEAFF.

V usage is TRBV5-6 and J usage is TRBJ2-7; TRBD1 aligns across 10 bases. Germline-derived CDR1 and CDR2 are SGHDT and YYEEEE. The CDR3 has 14 amino acids. V trimming: 4 bases; J trimming: 4 bases; junction bases outside the gene matches: 5. The CDR3 sequence is CASSRGQGRYEQYF. The CDR3 nucleotides are TGTGCCAGCAGCCGGGGACAGGGGAGGTACGAGCAGTACTTC.

V usage is TRBV6-5 and J usage is TRBJ2-5; 8 positions match TRBD1. V lost 2 bases and J lost 5; bases outside the gene matches: 7. CDR1 is MNHEY and CDR2 is SVGAGI in the germline V gene. This CDR3 comprises 15 residues. CDR3 in DNA: TGTGCCAGCAGTTACCGCAGGGGGCGGATCGAGACCCAGTACTTC. The encoded protein is CASSYRRGRIETQYF.